This T cell receptor (beta chain) comes out of a study of blood T cell repertoires in COVID-19. Study summary: The United States, Italy and Spain were the sources of the acute and convalescent COVID-19 samples. Sources were T cells, B-cell-depleted T cells, or PBMCs; the material itself was cDNA or gDNA.

In the authors' workflow: Using reference gene primer amplification, nucleated cell counts were estimated. Clones were sequenced by immunoSEQ multiplex PCR, and TCRdb holds only the in-frame ones, with some missing. V and J calls plus clone size are reproduced from that table; the DNA served to infer D and trimming. The sample yields about 38,000 clones, around 89% seen once. CDR1 is SNHLY, CDR2 FYNNEI, per germline. The length of the CDR3 is 12 residues. V lost 6 bases to trimming and J lost 5 bases, with 10 bases between them. The receptor was derived from a man aged 60 to 75 with active or convalescent COVID-19. V gene TRBV2 combines with J gene TRBJ1-1; tentative D call: TRBD1 (5 bases). Sequenced sample: peripheral blood. The CDR3 loop reads CASSSQGTEAFF. The CDR3 nucleotides are TGTGCCAGCAGCTCCCAGGGAACTGAAGCTTTCTTT.